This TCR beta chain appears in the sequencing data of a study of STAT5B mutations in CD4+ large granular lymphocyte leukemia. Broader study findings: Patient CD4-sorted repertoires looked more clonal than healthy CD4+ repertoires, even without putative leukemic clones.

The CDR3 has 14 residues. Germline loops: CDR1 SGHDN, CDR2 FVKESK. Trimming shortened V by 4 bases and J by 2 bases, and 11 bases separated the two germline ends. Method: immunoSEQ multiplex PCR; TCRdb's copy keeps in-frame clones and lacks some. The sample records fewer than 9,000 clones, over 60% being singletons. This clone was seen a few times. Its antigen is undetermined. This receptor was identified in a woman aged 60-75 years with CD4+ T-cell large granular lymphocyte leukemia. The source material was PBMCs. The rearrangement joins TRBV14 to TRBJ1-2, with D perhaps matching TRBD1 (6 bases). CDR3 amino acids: CASSLRDMNYGYTF. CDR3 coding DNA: TGTGCCAGCAGCCTCCGGGACATGAACTATGGCTACACCTTC.